These 13 T cell receptor beta chains share one sample of origin, sequenced in a study of cytomegalovirus exposure and HLA in healthy donors. PCR amplification relied on 60 Vbeta primers (plus 13 Jbeta primers). Sequenced by immunoSEQ multiplex PCR; TCRdb stores in-frame clones only, minus some. The sample includes over 130,000 clones, 70% to 90% of them seen just once. The sample consisted of PBMCs. These receptors were collected from a man in his fifties or sixties in good health and CMV-seronegative.

The CDR3 loop reads CASSLEGQGGGEQYF. The CDR3 nucleotides read TGTGCCAGCAGCTTAGAGGGACAGGGGGGCGGTGAGCAGTACTTC. The chain uses TRBV7-2 and TRBJ2-7, with TRBD1 identical over 11 bases. The CDR3 runs to 15 residues. V lost 1 base, J lost 7 bases, and 6 bases stayed unmatched. Germline CDR1 reads SGHTA; CDR2 reads FQGNSA.

The chain is built from TRBV28 and TRBJ2-7, with D perhaps matching TRBD2 (5 bases). V was shortened by 4 bases and J by 3 bases, with 13 bases between the two germline ends. Looked up from germline, CDR1 is MDHEN and CDR2 is SYDVKM. There are 14 residues in the CDR3. The DNA for the CDR3 is TGTGCCAGCAGTTCGACGAATCGGGGCTACGAGCAGTACTTC. Translating gives CASSSTNRGYEQYF.

V gene TRBV6-4 combines with J gene TRBJ2-2; 9 bases agree with TRBD1. V lost 7 bases, J lost 4 bases, and 4 bases stayed unmatched. CDR3 length: 14 amino acids. Germline V CDR1 and CDR2: MRHNA, SNTAGT. The CDR3 nucleotides are TGTGCCAGCACTGGGACAGGGTCCACCGGGGAGCTGTTTTTT. This encodes CASTGTGSTGELFF.

The V call is TRBV14, the J call TRBJ2-1; 9 nucleotides line up with TRBD1. The junction had 9 bases not matched to a gene; V was cut back by 4 bases and J by 5 bases. The CDR3 is made up of 16 amino acids. Germline lookup yields CDR1 SGHDN and CDR2 FVKESK. Here the CDR3 reads CASSPGRGQGHNEQFF. As DNA, the CDR3 is TGTGCCAGCAGCCCCGGTAGGGGACAGGGCCACAATGAGCAGTTCTTC.

The V gene is TRBV2, the J gene TRBJ2-3; D gene ambiguous. Per the germline V gene, CDR1 is SNHLY and CDR2 is FYNNEI. V was clipped by 0 bases and J by 9 bases, with 13 bases between them. The CDR3 runs to 14 residues. The CDR3 region is CASSEALELSTQYF. CDR3 in DNA: TGTGCCAGCAGTGAAGCGCTTGAGCTTTCAACGCAGTATTTT.

The V gene is TRBV5-1, the J gene TRBJ1-2, with 9 nucleotides matching TRBD1. The length of the CDR3 is 15 residues. CDR1 and CDR2 from the germline V gene are SGHRS and YFSETQ. The V gene end was trimmed by 3 bases and the J gene end by 2 bases; junction bases not matched to a gene: 5. CDR3: CASSSAGTGNYGYTF. The CDR3 region has the DNA TGCGCCAGCAGCTCGGCCGGGACAGGGAACTATGGCTACACCTTC. Together with reference TRBV5-1 and TRBJ1-2, the CDR3 gives the full variable domain: KAGVTQTPRYLIKTRGQQVTLSCSPISGHRSVSWYQQTPGQGLQFLFEYFSETQRNKGNFPGRFSGRQFSNSRSEMNVSTLELGDSALYLCASSSAGTGNYGYTFGSGTRLTVV.

The CDR3 loop reads CASSFRRDTEAFF. The CDR3 DNA reads TGTGCCAGCAGCTTCAGGAGGGACACTGAAGCTTTCTTT. The chain combines TRBV11-3 with TRBJ1-1; D is uncertain. The CDR3 runs to 13 residues. Germline CDR1 reads SGHNT; CDR2 reads YENEEA. V lost 3 bases, J lost 3 bases, and 8 bases lay in between.

Worth noting for this clone: A junction end diverges from the germline sequence, so it may reflect a read error. The DNA of the CDR3 is TGTGCCAGCGGCTTAGCGCAGGGGGCGTTCGGCGAGACCCAGTACTTC. Its translation is CASGLAQGAFGETQYF. The chain has TRBV7-6 and TRBJ2-5; 8 nucleotides line up with TRBD1. This CDR3 region has 16 residues. Germline lookup yields CDR1 SGHVS and CDR2 FNYEAQ.

V usage is TRBV5-1 and J usage is TRBJ2-7; 8 bases align to TRBD2. The CDR3 has 15 residues. Germline-derived CDR1 and CDR2 are SGHRS and YFSETQ. Trimming took 0 bases from V and 5 from J; bases not matched to a gene: 7. This CDR3 reads CASSLGSGSVHEQYF. In nucleotides, the CDR3 is TGCGCCAGCAGCTTGGGCAGCGGGAGCGTACACGAGCAGTACTTC. The whole variable domain, remainder taken from reference TRBV5-1 and TRBJ2-7, is KAGVTQTPRYLIKTRGQQVTLSCSPISGHRSVSWYQQTPGQGLQFLFEYFSETQRNKGNFPGRFSGRQFSNSRSEMNVSTLELGDSALYLCASSLGSGSVHEQYFGPGTRLTVT.

The J gene is TRBJ2-3, the V gene TRBV7-9, with a possible D match to TRBD1 (6 bases). The CDR3 length is 15 residues. The germline V gene encodes CDR1 SEHNR and CDR2 FQNEAQ (reference sequence). V was pared by 5 bases and J by 0 bases, with 12 bases between. The CDR3 DNA reads TGTGCCAGCAGCGAAGGACAGCCTAGCACAGATACGCAGTATTTT. Translating it yields CASSEGQPSTDTQYF.

Details on this clone: Compared with germline, one end of the junction differs, possibly owing to a read error. The genes are TRBV30 and TRBJ2-2, with a weak D call TRBD1 (6 bases). Germline loops: CDR1 GTSNPN, CDR2 SVGIG (reference sequence). The CDR3 is 14 amino acids. The CDR3, as DNA: TGCGGTCGTGGGGGCACCTTAAACACCGGGGAGCTGTTTTTT. The encoded protein is CGRGGTLNTGELFF.

The chain employs TRBV7-6 and TRBJ2-1; 9 positions match TRBD1. With V trimmed by 2 bases and J by 8 bases, 10 bases remained unmatched. Germline values: CDR1 SGHVS, CDR2 FNYEAQ. This CDR3 has 16 residues. DNA for the CDR3: TGTGCCAGCAGCTTAAGGCAGGGACAGGGTTTCGATGAGCAGTTCTTC. It specifies CASSLRQGQGFDEQFF.

The chain joins TRBV27 to TRBJ1-3; 9 nucleotides align to TRBD1. This CDR3 comprises 13 residues. The germline gives CDR1 MNHEY, CDR2 SMNVEV (reference sequence). With V trimmed by 6 bases and J by 7 bases, 4 bases remained unmatched. CDR3 in DNA: TGTGCCAGCAGCCGAGGACAGGGGAACACCATATATTTT. Translated, it gives CASSRGQGNTIYF.